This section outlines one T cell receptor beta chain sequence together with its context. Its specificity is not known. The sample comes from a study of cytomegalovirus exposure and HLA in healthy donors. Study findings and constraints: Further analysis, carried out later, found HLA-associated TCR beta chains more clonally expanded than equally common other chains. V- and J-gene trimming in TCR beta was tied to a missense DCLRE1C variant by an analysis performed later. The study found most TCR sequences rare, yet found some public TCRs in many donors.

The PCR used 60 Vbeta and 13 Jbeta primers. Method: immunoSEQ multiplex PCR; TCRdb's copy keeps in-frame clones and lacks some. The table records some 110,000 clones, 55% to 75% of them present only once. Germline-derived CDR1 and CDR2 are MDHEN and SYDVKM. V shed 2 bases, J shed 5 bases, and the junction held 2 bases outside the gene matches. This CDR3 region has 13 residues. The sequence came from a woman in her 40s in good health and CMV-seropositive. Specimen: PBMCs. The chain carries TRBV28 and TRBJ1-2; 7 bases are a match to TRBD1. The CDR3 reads CASSLGQEYGYTF. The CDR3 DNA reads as TGTGCCAGCAGTTTAGGACAGGAGTATGGCTACACCTTC.